A single sample is the source of the 30 T cell receptor beta chains below, sequenced in a study of shared T cell receptors in the human thymus. The table came from immunoSEQ multiplex PCR; TCRdb's copy has only in-frame clones and leaves some out. Of more than 550,000 clones listed, more than 75% are singletons. These same data were also listed under a study on human thymus T cells.

Sequencing was done on a sample of thymocytes. These receptors originate from a boy under three years old with a congenital heart defect.

This rearrangement joins TRBV15 to TRBJ2-7, with TRBD2 matching over 16 bases. V lost 3 bases, J lost 6 bases, and 8 bases stayed unmatched. Germline assignment: CDR1 LNHNV and CDR2 YYDKDF (reference sequence). This CDR3 has 17 residues. As DNA, the CDR3 is TGTGCCACCAGCAGCGGGACTAGCGGGAGGGCCAGCGGCGAGCAGTACTTC. Translation gives CATSSGTSGRASGEQYF. Supplemented by reference TRBV15 and TRBJ2-7, the full variable domain reads DAMVIQNPRYQVTQFGKPVTLSCSQTLNHNVMYWYQQKSSQAPKLLFHYYDKDFNNEADTPDNFQSRRPNTSFCFLDIRSPGLGDTAMYLCATSSGTSGRASGEQYFGPGTRLTVT.

The chain uses TRBV6-5 and TRBJ1-5; the D gene is possibly TRBD1 (5 bases). V dropped 6 bases and J dropped 0 bases, with 12 bases sitting between them. This CDR3 is 15 amino acids long. Germline V gives CDR1 MNHEY, CDR2 SVGAGI. The CDR3 nucleotides are TGTGCCAGCAGGCGGGGGTCTAATAGCAATCAGCCCCAGCATTTT. It is translated as CASRRGSNSNQPQHF.

V usage is TRBV28 and J usage is TRBJ2-7; 10 nucleotides agree with TRBD1. Trimming at V came to 2 bases and at J to 5 bases, leaving 6 bases not matched to a gene. CDR3 size: 15 residues. Germline V gene sequence: CDR1 MDHEN, CDR2 SYDVKM. The CDR3 region is CASSLLGQGTDEQYF. In DNA form, the CDR3 reads TGTGCCAGCAGTTTACTGGGACAGGGGACGGACGAGCAGTACTTC. The whole variable domain, filled in from reference TRBV28 and TRBJ2-7, reads DVKVTQSSRYLVKRTGEKVFLECVQDMDHENMFWYRQDPGLGLRLIYFSYDVKMKEKGDIPEGYSVSREKKERFSLILESASTNQTSMYLCASSLLGQGTDEQYFGPGTRLTVT.

CDR3 sequence: CASSIAVGLASSYEQYF. In DNA, the CDR3 is TGTGCCAGTAGTATAGCAGTTGGTTTAGCGAGCTCCTACGAGCAGTACTTC. The gene calls are TRBV19 and TRBJ2-7, with D possibly matching TRBD2 (5 bases). The germline V and J ends were trimmed by 1 base and 0 bases, with 16 bases remaining between them. The CDR3 length is 17 residues. Germline V gives CDR1 LNHDA, CDR2 SQIVND (reference sequence).

The DNA of the CDR3 is TGTGCCAGCAGCTCGGGGACAGACACAGATACGCAGTATTTT. Encoded protein: CASSSGTDTDTQYF. V gene TRBV11-3 combines with J gene TRBJ2-3; TRBD1 matches 7 bases. The V and J ends lost 4 bases and 2 bases, in that order; junction bases with no gene match: 3. Germline V gives CDR1 SGHNT, CDR2 YENEEA. This CDR3 contains 14 residues.

V is TRBV27 and J is TRBJ2-7; 10 nucleotides match TRBD2. Germline CDR1 reads MNHEY; CDR2 reads SMNVEV (reference sequence). There are 16 residues in the CDR3. J was trimmed by 5 bases and V by 6 bases; bases with no gene match: 13. CDR3 DNA sequence: TGTGCCAGCAGGCCTACCCCGGGACTAGCGCCAAACGAGCAGTACTTC. It specifies CASRPTPGLAPNEQYF.

As to this clone: The DNA is left out, because the CDR3 cannot be placed on it with certainty; the CDR3 is given as TCRdb lists it. The chain is built from TRBV9 and TRBJ2-5; TRBD1, as called in the table, went unchecked against the DNA. The germline V gene has CDR1 SGDLS and CDR2 YYNGEE. Including both end residues, the CDR3 is 15 amino acids long. CDR3 loop: CASSVAFGTGETQHF.

The chain is built from TRBV28 and TRBJ1-5; possible D gene TRBD1, 6 bases. This CDR3 region has 21 residues. Per germline, CDR1 MDHEN and CDR2 SYDVKM. Trimming took 2 bases from V and 0 from J, leaving 26 bases between them. The CDR3 coding sequence is TGTGCCAGCAGTTTACTAAAAAGGACAGAATTACCCCCCTATAGCAATCAGCCCCAGCATTTT. This codes for CASSLLKRTELPPYSNQPQHF.

This chain joins TRBV5-4 and TRBJ2-3, with TRBD2 matching over 12 bases. The CDR3 consists of 16 residues. The germline gives CDR1 SGHNT, CDR2 YYREEE (reference sequence). The V gene end was trimmed by 2 bases and the J gene end by 2 bases; junction bases not matched to a gene: 3. The CDR3 coding sequence is TGTGCCAGCAGCTTTGCTAGCGGGGGGGACACAGATACGCAGTATTTT. Translating it yields CASSFASGGDTDTQYF.

Here the CDR3 DNA reads TGTGCCAGCAGCTTGGGTCAGGGGGCATGGGAGACCCAGTACTTC. Translation gives CASSLGQGAWETQYF. The rearrangement links TRBV5-4 to TRBJ2-5; 8 positions match TRBD1. V shed 0 bases and J 5 bases; nucleotides not matched to a gene: 6. Per the germline V gene, CDR1 is SGHNT and CDR2 is YYREEE (reference sequence). The CDR3 is 15 residues long.

The chain links TRBV11-2 to TRBJ2-2; possible D gene TRBD2, 6 bases. Germline V gene data show CDR1 as SGHAT and CDR2 as FQNNGV. The CDR3 is 17 residues long. V dropped 1 base and J dropped 1 base, with 13 bases sitting between them. CDR3 coding DNA: TGTGCCAGCAGCTTAGTTGAGTGGGACTTGAACACCGGGGAGCTGTTTTTT. Its protein product is CASSLVEWDLNTGELFF.

Here the CDR3 reads CATSRDRQGTDTQYF. In DNA, the CDR3 is TGTGCCACCAGCAGAGATCGACAGGGCACAGATACGCAGTATTTT. This sequence joins TRBV15 and TRBJ2-3; possibly TRBD1 for D (6 bases). Germline V gene sequence: CDR1 LNHNV, CDR2 YYDKDF (reference sequence). The CDR3 sequence is 15 residues long. Deletions cut 0 bases from V and 1 base from J, with 8 bases between.

This rearrangement joins TRBV5-5 to TRBJ1-2; D might be TRBD1 (6 bases). V was cut by 4 bases and J by 7 bases, with 14 bases left in between. The CDR3 loop spans 13 amino acids. CDR1 is SGHKS, CDR2 YYEKEE, per germline (reference sequence). CDR3 amino acids: CASSRRGGGGYTF. The DNA for the CDR3 is TGTGCCAGCAGCCGGCGGGGGGGCGGTGGCTACACCTTC.

This rearrangement joins TRBV6-5 to TRBJ1-1; D is possibly TRBD1 (5 bases). Trimming removed 2 bases at V and 7 bases at J, with 20 bases between. The CDR3 extends over 16 amino acids. Germline V lookup: CDR1 MNHEY, CDR2 SVGAGI. CDR3 region: CASSYGLDKGKGEAFF. The CDR3 coding sequence is TGTGCCAGCAGTTACGGTTTGGACAAGGGGAAAGGTGAAGCTTTCTTT.

The chain has TRBV27 and TRBJ1-3, with unresolved D. The CDR3 runs 14 residues. V dropped 6 bases and J dropped 3 bases, with 12 bases sitting between them. Germline lookup yields CDR1 MNHEY and CDR2 SMNVEV (reference sequence). This CDR3 is CASSSEFGGNTIYF. In nucleotides, the CDR3 is TGTGCCAGCAGCTCGGAGTTCGGTGGAAACACCATATATTTT.

The CDR3 region has the DNA TGCGCCAGCAGCCAAAACCGGGACAGGGAGGGGAAGTGGCTGGGCGAGCAGTACTTC. Protein product: CASSQNRDREGKWLGEQYF. The V and J genes are TRBV4-3 and TRBJ2-7; TRBD1 matches at 9 bases. Germline loops: CDR1 LGHNA, CDR2 YSLEER. J lost 6 bases, V lost 2 bases, and 20 bases had no gene match. The CDR3 has 19 residues.

The chain has TRBV28 and TRBJ2-6, with D unclear. Trimming shortened V by 5 bases and J by 4 bases, and 12 bases separated the two germline ends. The germline gives CDR1 MDHEN, CDR2 SYDVKM. The CDR3 sequence is 15 residues long. The DNA for the CDR3 is TGTGCCAGCAGTAACCCCGAGTGGGGGGCCAACGTCCTGACTTTC. It translates to CASSNPEWGANVLTF.

This clone was counted a few times. The CDR3 sequence is CASRWQGKEYF. CDR3 in DNA: TGTGCCAGCAGGTGGCAGGGTAAGGAGTACTTC. The chain recombines TRBV28 with TRBJ2-7; weak D call: TRBD1 (5 bases). The CDR3 contains 11 residues. V was cut by 6 bases and J by 11 bases, with 14 bases left in between. Per the germline V gene, CDR1 is MDHEN and CDR2 is SYDVKM.

The chain couples TRBV5-4 to TRBJ2-1; 10 nucleotides align to TRBD2. With V trimmed by 3 bases and J by 0 bases, 12 bases remained unmatched. The CDR3 is 19 residues long. CDR1 is SGHNT, CDR2 YYREEE, per germline (reference sequence). Written as DNA, the CDR3 is TGTGCCAGCAGCTCGTCGACTAGCGGGTACGATCGCTCCTACAATGAGCAGTTCTTC. Translating it yields CASSSSTSGYDRSYNEQFF.

The chain is built from TRBV10-2 and TRBJ2-7; 9 nucleotides line up with TRBD1. The ends lost 6 bases at V and 0 bases at J; junction bases unmatched: 6. Germline lookup yields CDR1 WSHSY and CDR2 SAAADI. The CDR3 consists of 15 residues. The CDR3 region has the DNA TGCGCCAGCAGAAAGGACAGGGGCCACTCCTACGAGCAGTACTTC. As protein: CASRKDRGHSYEQYF.

The chain joins TRBV30 to TRBJ2-5; 10 bases are a match to TRBD1. The CDR3 has 15 residues. With V trimmed by 2 bases and J by 2 bases, 5 bases remained unmatched. Germline V gives CDR1 GTSNPN, CDR2 SVGIG (reference sequence). This chain's CDR3 is CAWSRDRGSQETQYF. CDR3 nucleotide sequence: TGTGCCTGGAGTCGGGACAGGGGCTCGCAAGAGACCCAGTACTTC. Using reference TRBV30 and TRBJ2-5 for the parts outside the CDR3, the full variable domain is SQTIHQWPATLVQPVGSPLSLECTVEGTSNPNLYWYRQAAGRGLQLLFYSVGIGQISSEVPQNLSASRPQDRQFILSSKKLLLSDSGFYLCAWSRDRGSQETQYFGPGTRLLVL.

This clone was counted between two and nine times. V gene TRBV16 combines with J gene TRBJ1-1; D unresolved. The germline CDR1 and CDR2 sequences are KGHSY and FQNENV. V was pared by 1 base and J by 0 bases, with 12 bases between. The CDR3 totals 16 residues. CDR3 loop: CASSQFLGGMNTEAFF. In nucleotides, the CDR3 is TGTGCCAGCAGCCAATTCTTAGGAGGGATGAACACTGAAGCTTTCTTT.

V and J are TRBV5-1 and TRBJ2-3, with D perhaps matching TRBD2 (5 bases). The CDR3 totals 16 residues. The germline V gene has CDR1 SGHRS and CDR2 YFSETQ. The germline V and J ends were trimmed by 4 bases and 2 bases, with 17 bases remaining between them. The CDR3 region is CASSTRGARNTDTQYF. The CDR3 DNA sequence: TGCGCCAGCAGCACCCGGGGAGCGCGAAACACAGATACGCAGTATTTT.

V usage is TRBV7-2 and J usage is TRBJ1-2; TRBD1 is a possible D gene (5 bases). V was shortened by 11 bases and J by 4 bases, with 23 bases between the two germline ends. This CDR3 has 15 amino acids. Germline CDR1 is SGHTA and CDR2 is FQGNSA. Written as DNA, the CDR3 is TGTGCCTCCGCCCGGCCGGACACTTTGTCCTATGGCTACACCTTC. Encoded protein: CASARPDTLSYGYTF.

This clone has just one count. The V and J genes are TRBV15 and TRBJ2-1; D is possibly TRBD2 (6 bases). This CDR3 is 19 amino acids long. Trimming cost V 0 bases and J 3 bases, with 21 bases left between them. From germline, CDR1 is LNHNV and CDR2 YYDKDF (reference sequence). The CDR3 DNA reads as TGTGCCACCAGCAGAGATCCGGCGGGGCAGTGGTCCTACTACAATGAGCAGTTCTTC. This encodes CATSRDPAGQWSYYNEQFF.

The V call is TRBV4-3, the J call TRBJ1-3, with 9 bases that match TRBD1. This CDR3 spans 18 amino acids. J lost 0 bases, V lost 1 base, and 7 bases had no gene match. CDR1 and CDR2 from the germline V gene are LGHNA and YSLEER. CDR3 coding DNA: TGCGCCAGCAGCCAAGGGTTCCCACAGGGGGCCTCTGGAAACACCATATATTTT. Its protein is CASSQGFPQGASGNTIYF.

This sequence joins TRBV30 and TRBJ2-2; TRBD2 is a possible D gene (6 bases). CDR3 length: 16 amino acids. Germline loops: CDR1 GTSNPN, CDR2 SVGIG (reference sequence). V was cut by 3 bases and J by 0 bases, with 14 bases left in between. The CDR3 sequence: CAWRTLAVANTGELFF. The CDR3 DNA reads TGTGCCTGGAGGACTTTAGCGGTCGCGAACACCGGGGAGCTGTTTTTT. The whole variable domain, remainder taken from reference TRBV30 and TRBJ2-2, is SQTIHQWPATLVQPVGSPLSLECTVEGTSNPNLYWYRQAAGRGLQLLFYSVGIGQISSEVPQNLSASRPQDRQFILSSKKLLLSDSGFYLCAWRTLAVANTGELFFGEGSRLTVL.

Regarding this clone: The same CDR3 arises from other DNA sequences in this sample as well. This chain links TRBV28 with TRBJ1-1, with D possibly matching TRBD1 (5 bases). The CDR3 covers 12 residues. Germline assignment: CDR1 MDHEN and CDR2 SYDVKM. Trimming stripped 6 bases from V and 2 bases from J, with 7 bases between. The CDR3: CASSQGNTEAFF. CDR3 nucleotide sequence: TGTGCCAGCAGCCAGGGCAACACTGAAGCTTTCTTT.

The CDR3 reads CASSPYTPRGKSYNEQFF. DNA for the CDR3: TGTGCCAGCAGTCCTTACACTCCCCGGGGGAAGTCCTACAATGAGCAGTTCTTC. The chain links TRBV27 to TRBJ2-1; tentative D call: TRBD2 (6 bases). Germline V gene lookup returns CDR1 MNHEY and CDR2 SMNVEV (reference sequence). This CDR3 is 18 amino acids long. Between the trimmed V and J ends, which lost 5 bases and 1 base, there was a span of 21 bases.

This sequence joins TRBV28 and TRBJ2-1; D is undetermined. The CDR3 consists of 15 residues. V dropped 2 bases and J dropped 0 bases, with 8 bases sitting between them. Germline values: CDR1 MDHEN, CDR2 SYDVKM. The CDR3 DNA reads as TGTGCCAGCAGTTTAAGCTCTTCCTCCTACAATGAGCAGTTCTTC. Translating it yields CASSLSSSSYNEQFF.